A single sample gave rise to the 29 T cell receptor beta chains below, sequenced in a study of graft-versus-host responses after intestinal transplantation. Clones were sequenced by immunoSEQ multiplex PCR, and TCRdb holds only the in-frame ones, with some missing. This sample has fewer than 50,000 clones; around 84% occur once, and the top ten carry around 0.48%. What these receptors recognize is not known. The specimen comprised unstimulated CD4+ T cells sorted from spleen or lymph node cells, sampled before transplant. The receptors shown here come from a human donor who was the organ donor for an intestinal transplant.

The rearrangement uses TRBV9 and TRBJ1-1; the D gene is possibly TRBD1 (6 bases). This CDR3 has 15 residues. V was cut by 1 base and J by 7 bases, with 17 bases left in between. Germline values: CDR1 SGDLS, CDR2 YYNGEE. The chain's CDR3 is CASSVPPILQGEAFF. The CDR3 DNA is TGTGCCAGCAGCGTACCCCCGATACTACAGGGTGAAGCTTTCTTT.

V and J are TRBV5-1 and TRBJ2-2, with unresolved D. The CDR3 contains 13 residues. Germline V gene sequence: CDR1 SGHRS, CDR2 YFSETQ. V lost 3 bases and J 6 bases, leaving 9 bases between the germline ends. CDR3 region: CASSSGFAGELFF. CDR3 coding DNA: TGCGCCAGCAGCTCAGGTTTTGCCGGGGAGCTGTTTTTT.

The chain couples TRBV11-2 to TRBJ2-5, with 10 bases fitting TRBD2. The CDR3 consists of 18 residues. The trim removed 4 bases at V and 5 bases at J, leaving 16 bases unmatched. Germline V gene sequence: CDR1 SGHAT, CDR2 FQNNGV. CDR3 coding DNA: TGTGCCAGCAGCTCCGCTGTTACATCCGGGACTAGCGTTGAGACCCAGTACTTC. Translating gives CASSSAVTSGTSVETQYF.

This chain links TRBV9 with TRBJ2-3, with 8 bases lining up with TRBD1. The CDR3 loop spans 15 amino acids. V lost 0 bases and J lost 0; bases outside the gene matches: 0. The V gene's germline CDR1 is SGDLS and CDR2 YYNGEE. The DNA of the CDR3 is TGTGCCAGCAGCGTAGGGGACAGGAGCACAGATACGCAGTATTTT. Its translation is CASSVGDRSTDTQYF.

V gene TRBV5-1 combines with J gene TRBJ2-1; the match to TRBD1 covers 9 bases. V lost 0 bases, J lost 9 bases, and 10 bases stayed unmatched. CDR3 length equals 16 residues. CDR1 is SGHRS and CDR2 is YFSETQ in the germline V gene. The CDR3 nucleotides are TGCGCCAGCAGCTTGGGGCTTGGGGGACAGGGAGGTGAGCAGTTCTTC. Its protein is CASSLGLGGQGGEQFF.

The CDR3 region is CASSLRPSGVTDTQYF. In nucleotides, the CDR3 is TGTGCCAGCAGCTTAAGACCCAGCGGGGTGACAGATACGCAGTATTTT. The rearrangement uses TRBV7-9 and TRBJ2-3, with TRBD2 matching 7 bases. CDR1 is SEHNR and CDR2 is FQNEAQ in the germline V gene (reference sequence). The CDR3 runs to 16 residues. The V segment lost 2 bases and the J segment 3 bases; nucleotides outside the gene matches: 8.

The chain combines TRBV18 with TRBJ2-5; D remains ambiguous. This CDR3 spans 13 amino acids. Trimming shortened V by 6 bases and J by 5 bases, and 13 bases separated the two germline ends. Germline-derived CDR1 and CDR2 are KGHSH and LQKENI. CDR3 coding DNA: TGTGCCAGCTCCCCATCGCTTCAGGAGACCCAGTACTTC. Amino acid sequence: CASSPSLQETQYF.

The rearrangement uses TRBV4-3 and TRBJ2-5; 13 positions match TRBD2. This CDR3 is 17 amino acids long. Unmatched junction bases numbered 9, after V lost 4 bases and J lost 4 bases. Per germline, CDR1 LGHNA and CDR2 YSLEER. CDR3 loop: CASSRGLAGPRGETQYF. DNA for the CDR3: TGCGCCAGCAGCCGGGGACTAGCGGGGCCGAGGGGAGAGACCCAGTACTTC.

The chain couples TRBV5-6 to TRBJ2-3; D could derive from TRBD1 or TRBD2 (5 bases each). Looked up from germline, CDR1 is SGHDT and CDR2 is YYEEEE. The CDR3 contains 15 residues. Deletions cut 2 bases from V and 2 bases from J, with 12 bases between. The CDR3 sequence: CASSFWGTHTDTQYF. DNA of the CDR3: TGTGCCAGCAGCTTCTGGGGGACCCACACAGATACGCAGTATTTT. Full variable domain (missing parts from reference TRBV5-6 and TRBJ2-3): DAGVTQSPTHLIKTRGQQVTLRCSPKSGHDTVSWYQQALGQGPQFIFQYYEEEERQRGNFPDRFSGHQFPNYSSELNVNALLLGDSALYLCASSFWGTHTDTQYFGPGTRLTVL.

The rearrangement joins TRBV5-4 to TRBJ2-5, with D perhaps TRBD1 or TRBD2 (5 bases each). With 0 bases removed from V and 4 bases from J, the gap between germline ends came to 7 bases. Germline V CDR1 and CDR2: SGHNT, YYREEE (reference sequence). The CDR3 loop spans 13 amino acids. The CDR3: CASSLVRGETQYF. The CDR3 DNA sequence: TGTGCCAGCAGCTTGGTGAGGGGAGAGACCCAGTACTTC.

As regards this clone: Compared with germline, one end of the junction differs, possibly owing to a read error. Different DNA sequences within this sample yield the same CDR3. The chain links TRBV30 to TRBJ1-3; weak D call: TRBD1 (5 bases). Germline CDR1 and CDR2: GTSNPN and SVGIG (reference sequence). The CDR3 consists of 15 residues. The CDR3 DNA sequence: TGCGCCTGGAGACCCCCCGGGGCGGCTGGAAACACCATATATTTT. Translated: CAWRPPGAAGNTIYF.

This chain joins TRBV5-7 and TRBJ2-5; TRBD1 might be the D (5 bases). TRBV5-7 counts as an open reading frame of uncertain function. The CDR3 spans 13 residues. V was trimmed by 0 bases and J by 5 bases, leaving 8 bases between them. In nucleotides, the CDR3 is TGTGCCAGCAGCTTGGCCAGGGTCGAGACCCAGTACTTC. Protein sequence: CASSLARVETQYF.

The chain joins TRBV7-2 to TRBJ1-1, with D unresolved. Trimming cost V 1 base and J 0 bases, with 3 bases left between them. The V gene's germline CDR1 is SGHTA and CDR2 FQGNSA. CDR3 length: 13 residues. The CDR3 region is CASSLVLNTEAFF. As DNA, the CDR3 is TGTGCCAGCAGCTTAGTATTGAACACTGAAGCTTTCTTT.

V is TRBV14 and J is TRBJ1-2, with 9 bases lining up with TRBD1. The V gene end was trimmed by 4 bases and the J gene end by 4 bases; junction bases not matched to a gene: 10. CDR3 length: 16 residues. Germline-derived CDR1 and CDR2 are SGHDN and FVKESK. The CDR3 spells CASSPGLQGAGYGYTF. The CDR3, as DNA: TGTGCCAGCAGCCCCGGACTACAGGGGGCAGGCTATGGCTACACCTTC.

The chain has TRBV23-1 and TRBJ2-2; TRBD1 matches 7 bases. TRBV23-1 falls under the ORF class, with uncertain function. The CDR3 has 15 residues. Germline trimming cut 2 bases from V and 6 bases from J; bases unmatched to any gene: 6. CDR3 DNA sequence: TGCGCCAGCAGTCAAAAGGCAGGGGGTTCCGGGGAGCTGTTTTTT. It translates to CASSQKAGGSGELFF.

The chain couples TRBV30 to TRBJ1-1, with D hard to call. Trimming took off 2 bases at V and 4 bases at J, with 11 bases between the two ends. Germline CDR1 is GTSNPN and CDR2 is SVGIG (reference sequence). CDR3 length equals 13 residues. This CDR3 is CAWSSILGTEAFF. The CDR3 nucleotides read TGTGCCTGGAGTTCCATCCTGGGCACTGAAGCTTTCTTT.

The chain employs TRBV30 and TRBJ2-7; 8 bases fit TRBD1. Germline V gene sequence: CDR1 GTSNPN, CDR2 SVGIG (reference sequence). This CDR3 region has 11 residues. This chain's CDR3 is CALTGAYEQYF. CDR3 DNA sequence: TGTGCATTGACAGGGGCCTACGAGCAGTACTTC.

This clone was counted a few times. The rearrangement links TRBV19 to TRBJ1-3; the D gene is possibly TRBD1 (5 bases). Germline CDR1 is LNHDA and CDR2 is SQIVND (reference sequence). V dropped 8 bases and J dropped 2 bases, with 13 bases sitting between them. The CDR3 runs 14 residues. The CDR3 reads CASSDGGAGNTIYF. The CDR3 DNA is TGTGCCAGTTCCGACGGGGGAGCTGGAAACACCATATATTTT.

The chain joins TRBV7-9 to TRBJ2-3, with 7 bases matching TRBD1. The CDR3 totals 15 residues. The ends lost 1 base at V and 6 bases at J; junction bases unmatched: 7. Germline V CDR1 and CDR2: SEHNR, FQNEAQ (reference sequence). The CDR3 region is CASSLGQGKTDTQYF. CDR3 DNA: TGTGCCAGCAGCTTAGGACAGGGTAAAACCGATACGCAGTATTTT.

The chain combines TRBV6-1 with TRBJ1-2; the D is unclear. The germline gives CDR1 MNHNS, CDR2 SASEGT. The CDR3 is 13 amino acids. V was shortened by 3 bases and J by 2 bases, with 7 bases between the two germline ends. The CDR3 here is CASSEPKNYGYTF. Here the CDR3 DNA reads TGTGCCAGCAGTGAGCCCAAAAACTATGGCTACACCTTC.

Remarks on this clone: Distinct nucleotide sequences in the sample also encode this CDR3. The chain carries TRBV6-6 and TRBJ2-5; possibly TRBD2 for D (5 bases). Looked up from germline, CDR1 is MNHNY and CDR2 is SVGAGI (reference sequence). The CDR3 has 13 residues. V dropped 2 bases and J dropped 1 base, with 5 bases sitting between them. The CDR3 bases are TGTGCCAGCAGTTACCGGGGCCAAGAGACCCAGTACTTC. Translation gives CASSYRGQETQYF.

This clone appeared a single time. This rearrangement joins TRBV4-1 to TRBJ1-1, with D perhaps matching TRBD1 (5 bases). V lost 2 bases to trimming and J lost 0 bases, with 10 bases between them. Germline CDR1 is MGHRA and CDR2 is YSYEKL. The CDR3 runs 15 residues. This CDR3 reads CASSQWGTLNTEAFF. The CDR3, as DNA: TGCGCCAGCAGCCAATGGGGGACTTTGAACACTGAAGCTTTCTTT.

V usage is TRBV12-5 and J usage is TRBJ1-5; D ambiguous. This CDR3 comprises 16 residues. Germline CDR1 LGHNT, CDR2 FRNRAP. The V end was cut by 1 base, the J end by 0 bases, with 10 bases between. The CDR3 loop is CASGLEPHLSNQPQHF. In DNA, the CDR3 is TGTGCTAGTGGTTTGGAGCCTCACCTTAGCAATCAGCCCCAGCATTTT.

The gene calls are TRBV29-1 and TRBJ2-7; tentatively, D is TRBD1 (5 bases). The CDR3 has 14 residues. Per germline, CDR1 SQVTM and CDR2 ANQGSEA. Trimming took 0 bases from V and 3 from J, leaving 12 bases between them. The CDR3 reads CSVEEHQGGYEQYF. The CDR3 coding sequence is TGCAGCGTTGAAGAACATCAGGGCGGCTACGAGCAGTACTTC.

The rearrangement links TRBV21-1 to TRBJ2-1; the D segment call TRBD2 is taken from the table without a DNA check. TRBV21-1 is recorded as a pseudogene. The CDR3 runs to 17 residues. CDR3 residues: CASSKGGGDYSYNEQFF. The CDR3 coding sequence is TGTGCCAGCAGCAAAGGGGGAGGGGACTACTCCTACAATGAGCAGTTCTTC.

The chain has TRBV5-1 and TRBJ2-1; TRBD2 matches at 14 bases. CDR1 is SGHRS and CDR2 is YFSETQ in the germline V gene. The J segment lost 6 bases and the V segment lost 6 bases, leaving 8 bases of the junction unmatched. The CDR3 contains 16 residues. CDR3 sequence: CASTGTSGSGLNEQFF. The CDR3 DNA reads as TGCGCCAGCACCGGGACTAGCGGGAGTGGTCTCAATGAGCAGTTCTTC.

The chain combines TRBV6-1 with TRBJ1-1; 7 bases are a match to TRBD1. This CDR3 has 11 amino acids. Unmatched junction bases numbered 5, after V lost 6 bases and J lost 10 bases. Germline-derived CDR1 and CDR2 are MNHNS and SASEGT. As DNA, the CDR3 is TGTGCCAGCAGAGGGGGCAGGGGAGCTTTCTTT. This translates into CASRGGRGAFF.

This chain links TRBV11-2 with TRBJ2-7, with 11 bases identical to TRBD1. The CDR3 runs 15 residues. CDR1 is SGHAT and CDR2 is FQNNGV in the germline V gene. J gave up 3 bases and V 1 base, and 2 bases lay outside the gene matches. The CDR3 DNA is TGTGCCAGCAGCTTAGCCGGGACAGGGGGCTACGAGCAGTACTTC. Translating gives CASSLAGTGGYEQYF.

The chain recombines TRBV19 with TRBJ2-6, with D possibly TRBD2 on 7 matching bases. V lost 8 bases and J lost 0, with 17 bases in between. Looked up from germline, CDR1 is LNHDA and CDR2 is SQIVND (reference sequence). The CDR3 loop spans 17 amino acids. The CDR3 DNA follows: TGTGCCAGTTTGGGGGCGGGAGAAACCTCTGGGGCCAACGTCCTGACTTTC. Translated, it gives CASLGAGETSGANVLTF.